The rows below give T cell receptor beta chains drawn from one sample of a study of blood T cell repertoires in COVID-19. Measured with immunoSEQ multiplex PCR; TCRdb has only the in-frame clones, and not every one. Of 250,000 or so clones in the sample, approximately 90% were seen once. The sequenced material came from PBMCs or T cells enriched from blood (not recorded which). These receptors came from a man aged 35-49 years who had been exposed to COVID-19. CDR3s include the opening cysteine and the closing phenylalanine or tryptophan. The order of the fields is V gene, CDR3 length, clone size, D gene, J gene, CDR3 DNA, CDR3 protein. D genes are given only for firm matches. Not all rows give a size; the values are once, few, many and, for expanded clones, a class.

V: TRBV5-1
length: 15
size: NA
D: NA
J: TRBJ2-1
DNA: TGCGCCAGCAGCGCACAGGGTCTAGATCGAAATGAGCAGTTCTTC
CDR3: CASSAQGLDRNEQFF

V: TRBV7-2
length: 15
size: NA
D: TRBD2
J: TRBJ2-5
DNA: TGTGCCAGCAGCCCATGGGGGGGGAACGGCGAGACCCAGTACTTC
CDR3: CASSPWGGNGETQYF

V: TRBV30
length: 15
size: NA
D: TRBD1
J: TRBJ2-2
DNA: TGTGCCTGGAGTGTACTGGCAGGGGGCACCGGGGAGCTGTTTTTT
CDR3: CAWSVLAGGTGELFF

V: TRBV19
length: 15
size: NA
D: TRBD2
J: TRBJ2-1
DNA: TGTGCCAGTAGTACCAGACTAGCGGAGTACAATGAGCAGTTCTTC
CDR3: CASSTRLAEYNEQFF

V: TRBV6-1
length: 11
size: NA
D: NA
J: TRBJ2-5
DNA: TGTGCCAGCAGTGATTCGGAGACCCAGTACTTC
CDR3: CASSDSETQYF

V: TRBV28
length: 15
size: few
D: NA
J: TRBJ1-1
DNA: TGTGCCAGCAGTTTGCGACTGGGAGGGTCCGCTGAAGCTTTCTTT
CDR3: CASSLRLGGSAEAFF

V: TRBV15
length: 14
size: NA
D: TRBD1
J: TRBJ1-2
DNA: TGTGCCACCAGCAAGGGACAGGGAAGGGAAGGCTACACCTTC
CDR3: CATSKGQGREGYTF

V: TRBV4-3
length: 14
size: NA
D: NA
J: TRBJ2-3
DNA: TGCGCCAGCAGCCTTCTAGCTCCCACAGATACGCAGTATTTT
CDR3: CASSLLAPTDTQYF

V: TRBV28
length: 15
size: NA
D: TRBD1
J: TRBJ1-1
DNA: TGTGCCAGCAGTTTCGGGACAGGCCCGAACACTGAAGCTTTCTTT
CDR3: CASSFGTGPNTEAFF

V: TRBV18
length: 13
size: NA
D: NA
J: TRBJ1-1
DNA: TGTGCCAGCTCACTGACACCGAACACTGAAGCTTTCTTT
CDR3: CASSLTPNTEAFF

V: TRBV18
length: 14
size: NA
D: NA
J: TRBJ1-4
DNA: TGTGCCAGCTCATTGAGGGGGATTGATGAAAAACTGTTTTTT
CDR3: CASSLRGIDEKLFF

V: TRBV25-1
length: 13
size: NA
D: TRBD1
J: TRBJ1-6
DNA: TGTGCCAGCAGTACAGGGGTTAATTCACCCCTCCACTTT
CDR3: CASSTGVNSPLHF

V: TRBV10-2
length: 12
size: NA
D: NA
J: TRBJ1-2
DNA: TGCGCCAGCACGGTCGGGGGTTATGGCTACACCTTC
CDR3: CASTVGGYGYTF

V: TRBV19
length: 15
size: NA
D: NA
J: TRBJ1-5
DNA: TGTGCCAGTAGGACTGGGGGAGGGGGCAATCAGCCCCAGCATTTT
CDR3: CASRTGGGGNQPQHF

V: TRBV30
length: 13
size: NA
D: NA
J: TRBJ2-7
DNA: TGTGCCTGGAGCAGCAGGGGCTCCTACGAGCAGTACTTC
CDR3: CAWSSRGSYEQYF

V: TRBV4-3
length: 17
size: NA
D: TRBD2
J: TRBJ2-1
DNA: TGCGCCAGCAGCCAAGCCGGGACTAGTATTTACTACAATGAGCAGTTCTTC
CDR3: CASSQAGTSIYYNEQFF

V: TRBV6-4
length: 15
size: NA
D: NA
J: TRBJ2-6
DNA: TGTGCCAGCAGTGTGGACAACTCTGGGGCCAACGTCCTGACTTTC
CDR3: CASSVDNSGANVLTF

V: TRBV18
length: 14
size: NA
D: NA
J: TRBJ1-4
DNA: TGTGCCAGCTCACCCGACAGCTACCCTGAAAAACTGTTTTTT
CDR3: CASSPDSYPEKLFF

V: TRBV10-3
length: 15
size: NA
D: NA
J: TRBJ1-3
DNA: TGTGCCATCAGGGCAGACAGAAACTCTGGAAACACCATATATTTT
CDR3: CAIRADRNSGNTIYF

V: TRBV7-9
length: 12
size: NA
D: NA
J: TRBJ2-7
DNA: TGTGCCAGCACCCAGTTCGGAGACGAGCAGTACTTC
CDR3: CASTQFGDEQYF

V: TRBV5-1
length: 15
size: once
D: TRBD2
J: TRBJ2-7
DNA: TGCGCCAGCAGCTTGGTTGCGGGAGGGGGCTACGAGCAGTACTTC
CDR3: CASSLVAGGGYEQYF

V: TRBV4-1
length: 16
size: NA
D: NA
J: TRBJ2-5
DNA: TGCGCCAGCAGCCAAGAAGTAGATGCTCTGAGTCAGACCCAGTACTTC
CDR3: CASSQEVDALSQTQYF

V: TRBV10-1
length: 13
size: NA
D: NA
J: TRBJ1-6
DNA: TGCGCCAGCAGGGCTCGGGAGAATTCACCCCTCCACTTT
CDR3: CASRARENSPLHF

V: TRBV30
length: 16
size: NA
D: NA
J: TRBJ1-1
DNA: TGTGCCTGGCTTCCCCCGGGACACCCCAAGGGTACTGAAGCTTTCTTT
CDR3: CAWLPPGHPKGTEAFF

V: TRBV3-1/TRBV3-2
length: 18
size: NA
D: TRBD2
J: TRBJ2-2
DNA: TGTGCCAGCAGCCAAGGAAGACTAGCGGGTATGAACACCGGGGAGCTGTTTTTT
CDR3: CASSQGRLAGMNTGELFF

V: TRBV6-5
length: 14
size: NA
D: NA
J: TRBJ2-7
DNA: TGTGCCAGCAGTTACGTCGCGGGTGTGGGCGAGCAGTACTTC
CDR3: CASSYVAGVGEQYF

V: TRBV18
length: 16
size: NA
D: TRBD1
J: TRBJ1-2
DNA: TGTGCCAGCTCACCACGGACAGGGGTGTCTAACTATGGCTACACCTTC
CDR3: CASSPRTGVSNYGYTF

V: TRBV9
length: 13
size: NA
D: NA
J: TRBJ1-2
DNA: TGTGCCAGCAGCTCTCGTTCAGGGGATGGCTACACCTTC
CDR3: CASSSRSGDGYTF

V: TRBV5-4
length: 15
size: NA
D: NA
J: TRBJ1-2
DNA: TGTGCCAGCTTCCCTTCAGGGTTTCCTAACTATGGCTACACCTTC
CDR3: CASFPSGFPNYGYTF

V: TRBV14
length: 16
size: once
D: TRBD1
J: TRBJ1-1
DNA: TGTGCCAGCAGCCACCGGGACAGGGGGTGGGACACTGAAGCTTTCTTT
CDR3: CASSHRDRGWDTEAFF

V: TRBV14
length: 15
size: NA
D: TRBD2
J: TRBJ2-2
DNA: TGTGCCAGCAGCCTAGCGGGAGGATCCACCGGGGAGCTGTTTTTT
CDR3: CASSLAGGSTGELFF

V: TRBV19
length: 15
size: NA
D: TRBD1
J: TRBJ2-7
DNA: TGTGCCAGTAGTAAAGGGACAGGGGCAACCTACGAGCAGTACTTC
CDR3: CASSKGTGATYEQYF

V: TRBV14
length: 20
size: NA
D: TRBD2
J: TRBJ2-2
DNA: TGTGCCAGCAGCCAAGATCTTGCTGGTAGCGGGAGGGGAAGGCCCGGGGAGCTGTTTTTT
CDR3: CASSQDLAGSGRGRPGELFF

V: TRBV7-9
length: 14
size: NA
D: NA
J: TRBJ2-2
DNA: TGTGCCAGCAGCAACCCAGGGTACACCGGGGAGCTGTTTTTT
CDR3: CASSNPGYTGELFF

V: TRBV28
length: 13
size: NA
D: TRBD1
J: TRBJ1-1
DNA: TGTGCCAGCAGTTTTACAGGGGGCTTTGAAGCTTTCTTT
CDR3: CASSFTGGFEAFF

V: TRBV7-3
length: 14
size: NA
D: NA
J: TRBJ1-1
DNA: TGTGCCAGCAGCTTCACAGGGAGGGGCACTGAAGCTTTCTTT
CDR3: CASSFTGRGTEAFF